The T cell receptor beta chain under discussion was sequenced for a study of a mutant IDH1 vaccine in newly diagnosed glioma (dated by TCRdb to the early 2020s). Regarding the research as a whole: Vaccination began 4-6 weeks after radiotherapy alone, or alongside temozolomide cycles in the chemotherapy-containing groups. Of the roughly 31 treated patients, around 60% were male and 37.5% were female, and the mean age was about 40 years. Before enrollment, patients had received standard therapy of radiotherapy alone, temozolomide alone, or radiochemotherapy with temozolomide; most received the combination. Visit V12 was the week-35 safety follow-up and visit V13 was the week-47 end of study. Peripheral blood samples were drawn at six visits, namely V03 (baseline), V05, V07, V10, V12 and V13. For exploratory analyses, longitudinal TCRB deep sequencing was carried out in about 26 treated patients wherever samples were available. Results and caveats for the whole study, not just this receptor: According to the authors, sample limitations meant that analyses of patient blood samples could not be reproduced. Pseudoprogression seemed to be unrelated to changes in the top peripheral T cell clonotypes found by TCRB sequencing. Selection of PBMC samples for TCRB deep sequencing was based on availability. Immune responses induced by the vaccine were seen in 90% to 95% of patients across multiple MHC alleles.

V and J lose 4 bases and 3 bases, and a span of 16 bases separates them. According to the germline V gene, CDR1 reads SGHDN and CDR2 reads FVKESK. From the cysteine through the phenylalanine, the CDR3 covers 16 amino acids. Solely the CDR3 DNA is kept, with 48 bases framed from the first base. This clone came up once. Its binding antigen is unknown. Per-nucleotide qualities are absent, and no much larger clonotype sits a single base away. In light of the paper, this sample's time point label describes: week 47, end of study. A 20-mer mutant IDH1 peptide at 300 micrograms in Montanide made up each vaccine dose, which was injected subcutaneously together with topical imiquimod. Across visits V03 through V10, patients got a total of eight vaccinations, given in weeks 1, 3, 5, 7, 11, 15, 19 and 23. The donors had newly diagnosed IDH1-mutant astrocytomas of WHO grade 3 or 4 that showed loss of nuclear ATRX. The samples were drawn from NOA16, a multicentre, single-arm, open-label phase I trial in Germany that tested a mutant IDH1 peptide vaccine in humans for the first time. Genomic DNA for TCRB sequencing was isolated from EDTA blood with the DNeasy Blood and Tissue Kit.

Receptors were amplified or captured by the immunoSEQ multiplex PCR assay. Following the manufacturer's protocol, the hsTCRB Kit was used to amplify rearranged TCR beta chain sequences. Sequencing of TCRB libraries was carried out on an Illumina MiSeq. The study's own analysis went as follows. Demultiplexing, trimming and gene mapping were performed with the kit vendor's proprietary platform. The clones in this table, taken by TCRdb from immuneACCESS, are in-frame only. Not every clone is retained; where verified, under half of the shortfall comes from an unresolved V gene, and the cause of the rest is unknown. For V, J and clone size, that table is used; D and trimming come from the DNA. The sample yields 30,000 to 35,000 clones; roughly nine tenths were counted once. The ten largest make up around 2.4% of the sample.

This clonotype was sampled from a man between 40 and 49 years old with glioma. The source was PBMCs, collected from a glioma patient whose treatment included an IDH1 peptide vaccine. The chain is assembled from TRBV14 and TRBJ1-5, and possibly TRBD1, on 6 matching bases. Here the CDR3 is given as CASSPDVGATNQPQHF. The DNA is as follows: TGTGCCAGCAGCCCAGATGTGGGGGCCACCAATCAGCCCCAGCATTTT.